What follows are 16 T cell receptor beta chains derived from one specimen sequenced in a study of radiation and T cells in renal cell carcinoma (TCRdb year 2020). The time point label, as the study defines it: blood 2 weeks post-SBRT. The sample's treatment or condition label, in plain terms: 15 Gy SBRT to primary tumor, nephrectomy 4 weeks later. The method behind the library was the immunoSEQ multiplex PCR assay. The clones in this table, taken by TCRdb from immuneACCESS, are in-frame only. Not every clone is retained; where verified, under half of the shortfall comes from an unresolved V gene, and the cause of the rest is unknown. The sample profile shows 150,000 to 160,000 clones; about 87% of them were found once. In total, the top ten clones hold roughly 13% of the sample. This specimen was blood, taken from a patient whose treatment included radiotherapy and nephrectomy. Receptors were obtained from a woman in her forties or fifties with renal cell carcinoma.

The chain combines TRBV7-2 with TRBJ2-7; D might be TRBD2 (5 bases). V was cut by 1 base and J by 3 bases, with 7 bases left in between. CDR1 SGHTA and CDR2 FQGNSA come from the germline V gene. CDR3 length: 13 residues. CDR3 loop: CASSLGRDYEQYF. DNA of the CDR3: TGTGCCAGCAGCTTAGGACGGGACTACGAGCAGTACTTC.

The genes are TRBV4-3 and TRBJ1-4; D gene ambiguous. The CDR3 length is 14 residues. Germline V lookup: CDR1 LGHNA, CDR2 YSLEER. Trimming cost V 4 bases and J 6 bases, with 12 bases left between them. In DNA, the CDR3 is TGCGCCAGCAGCCTAGGGAAGTTTGATGAAAAACTGTTTTTT. This encodes CASSLGKFDEKLFF.

V is TRBV2 and J is TRBJ2-7, with D tentatively TRBD1 (5 bases). Looked up from germline, CDR1 is SNHLY and CDR2 is FYNNEI. V was cut by 4 bases and J by 1 base, with 8 bases left in between. The CDR3 length is 13 residues. The CDR3 bases are TGTGCCAGCAGTGGGACATATTCCTACGAGCAGTACTTC. Protein sequence: CASSGTYSYEQYF.

The chain joins TRBV13 to TRBJ1-2, with a possible D match to TRBD1 (5 bases). The CDR3 totals 16 residues. V was trimmed by 2 bases and J by 7 bases, leaving 20 bases between them. Germline CDR1 PRHDT, CDR2 FYEKMQ (reference sequence). Here the CDR3 DNA reads TGTGCCAGCAGCTTATCGCCAGGGACTCTTCGGTTTGGCTACACCTTC. Residues: CASSLSPGTLRFGYTF.

The J gene is TRBJ1-1, the V gene TRBV12-5, with D uncertain. Germline-derived CDR1 and CDR2 are LGHNT and FRNRAP. V lost 3 bases to trimming and J lost 4 bases, with 9 bases between them. CDR3 length: 13 residues. CDR3 coding DNA: TGTGCTAGTGGTTTCGGACGGGTCACTGAAGCTTTCTTT. The encoded protein is CASGFGRVTEAFF.

V gene TRBV19 combines with J gene TRBJ1-2, with D possibly TRBD1 on 6 matching bases. The CDR3 extends over 16 amino acids. Germline V gene lookup returns CDR1 LNHDA and CDR2 SQIVND (reference sequence). V gave up 1 base and J gave up 4 bases, with 16 bases separating them. The CDR3 sequence is CASSIGGRGAGYGYTF. As DNA, the CDR3 is TGTGCCAGTAGTATAGGAGGGAGGGGGGCAGGCTATGGCTACACCTTC.

The chain links TRBV6-5 to TRBJ1-1; TRBD1 aligns across 7 bases. Germline CDR1 reads MNHEY; CDR2 reads SVGAGI. This CDR3 spans 14 amino acids. With V trimmed by 4 bases and J by 3 bases, 5 bases remained unmatched. The DNA of the CDR3 is TGTGCCAGCAGTTCCATAACAGGGGACACTGAAGCTTTCTTT. The encoded protein is CASSSITGDTEAFF.

The table lists this clone with a few counts. The rearrangement uses TRBV15 and TRBJ1-1; D unclear. Germline V lookup: CDR1 LNHNV, CDR2 YYDKDF (reference sequence). V was shortened by 5 bases and J by 1 base, with 11 bases between the two germline ends. There are 14 residues in the CDR3. CDR3 DNA sequence: TGTGCCACCAGCCGAGGACCGCCGAACACTGAAGCTTTCTTT. It translates to CATSRGPPNTEAFF.

V gene TRBV28 combines with J gene TRBJ2-2, with TRBD1 identical over 9 bases. Unmatched junction bases numbered 6, after V lost 6 bases and J lost 4 bases. Germline CDR1 is MDHEN and CDR2 is SYDVKM. The CDR3 sequence is 15 residues long. DNA for the CDR3: TGTGCCAGCAGGACGGGACAGGGATCCACCGGGGAGCTGTTTTTT. Its translation: CASRTGQGSTGELFF.

The chain carries TRBV6-5 and TRBJ2-3; TRBD2 agrees at 13 bases. The CDR3 has 15 amino acids. V lost 6 bases and J lost 3; bases outside the gene matches: 3. From germline, CDR1 is MNHEY and CDR2 SVGAGI. CDR3 DNA sequence: TGTGCCAGCAGACTAGCGGGGGGGCCGACAGATACGCAGTATTTT. Amino acid sequence: CASRLAGGPTDTQYF.

This clone was recorded once. This chain joins TRBV25-1 and TRBJ1-2; D unresolved. Trimming took off 1 base at V and 2 bases at J, with 14 bases between the two ends. CDR1 MGHDK and CDR2 SYGVNS come from the germline V gene. This CDR3 has 16 residues. The CDR3 DNA follows: TGTGCCAGCAGTGAATTGGGTCGTCAGGAAAACTATGGCTACACCTTC. Amino acids: CASSELGRQENYGYTF.

The chain is built from TRBV6-5 and TRBJ1-1; a weak D match, TRBD1 (5 bases). Germline V gene sequence: CDR1 MNHEY, CDR2 SVGAGI. The germline V and J ends were trimmed by 2 bases and 6 bases, with 10 bases remaining between them. CDR3 size: 13 residues. CDR3 sequence reads: CASSYRWGAEAFF. In nucleotides, the CDR3 is TGTGCCAGCAGTTACCGATGGGGGGCTGAAGCTTTCTTT.

Points on this clone: One junction end disagrees with the germline gene, perhaps due to a read error. V is TRBV5-1 and J is TRBJ2-7; no clear D. The CDR3 loop spans 16 amino acids. Germline values: CDR1 SGHRS, CDR2 YFSETQ. CDR3 amino acids: CASSSGSYRVSYGQYF. The CDR3 DNA reads as TGCGCCAGCAGCTCCGGTTCATATCGAGTTTCCTACGGGCAGTACTTC.

J is TRBJ2-7 and V is TRBV19; TRBD1 agrees at 8 bases. V shed 3 bases and J 3 bases; nucleotides not matched to a gene: 13. This CDR3 comprises 17 residues. CDR1 is LNHDA, CDR2 SQIVND, per germline (reference sequence). The CDR3 reads CASSIGWEQGAFYEQYF. CDR3 in DNA: TGTGCCAGTAGTATTGGCTGGGAGCAGGGGGCATTCTACGAGCAGTACTTC.

This chain joins TRBV7-9 and TRBJ1-1; no reliable D call. CDR1 is SEHNR, CDR2 FQNEAQ, per germline (reference sequence). The CDR3 runs to 16 residues. The V end was cut by 0 bases, the J end by 0 bases, with 11 bases between. CDR3 nucleotide sequence: TGTGCCAGCAGCTTAGCGTATTACAGTCTGAACACTGAAGCTTTCTTT. Translation gives CASSLAYYSLNTEAFF.

This clone was seen more than once but under ten times. The CDR3 sequence: CASSFFRTATNYGYTF. The CDR3 DNA is TGTGCCAGCAGTTTTTTTCGGACAGCTACTAACTATGGCTACACCTTC. The chain carries TRBV6-6 and TRBJ1-2; TRBD1 might be the D (6 bases). This CDR3 is built from 16 residues. Germline V gene lookup returns CDR1 MNHNY and CDR2 SVGAGI (reference sequence). The V end was cut by 4 bases, the J end by 0 bases, with 15 bases between.